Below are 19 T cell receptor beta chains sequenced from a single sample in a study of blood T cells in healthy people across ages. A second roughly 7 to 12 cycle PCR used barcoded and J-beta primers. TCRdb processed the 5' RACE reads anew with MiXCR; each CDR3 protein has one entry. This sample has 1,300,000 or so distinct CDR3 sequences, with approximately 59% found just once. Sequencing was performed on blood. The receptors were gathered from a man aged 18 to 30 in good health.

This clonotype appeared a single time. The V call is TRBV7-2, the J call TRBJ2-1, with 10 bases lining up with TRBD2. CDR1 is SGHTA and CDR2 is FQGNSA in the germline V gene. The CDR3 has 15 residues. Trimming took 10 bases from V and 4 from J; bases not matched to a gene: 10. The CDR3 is CATLELAGAYNEQFF. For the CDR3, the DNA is TGTGCCACCTTAGAGCTAGCGGGGGCTTACAATGAGCAGTTCTTC.

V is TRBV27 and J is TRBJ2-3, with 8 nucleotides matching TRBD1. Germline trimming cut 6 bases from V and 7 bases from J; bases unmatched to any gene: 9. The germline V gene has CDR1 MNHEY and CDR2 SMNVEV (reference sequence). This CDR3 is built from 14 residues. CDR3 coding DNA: TGTGCCAGCAGCGGACAGGGCCGAGTTAATACGCAGTATTTT. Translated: CASSGQGRVNTQYF.

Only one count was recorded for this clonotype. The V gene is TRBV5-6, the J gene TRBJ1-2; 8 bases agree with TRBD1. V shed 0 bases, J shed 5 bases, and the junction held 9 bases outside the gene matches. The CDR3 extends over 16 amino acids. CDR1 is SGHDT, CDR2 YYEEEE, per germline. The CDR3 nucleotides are TGTGCCAGCAGCTTGGAAGGACAGGGCGTCAATTATGGCTACACCTTC. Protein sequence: CASSLEGQGVNYGYTF. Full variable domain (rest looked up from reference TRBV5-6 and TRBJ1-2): DAGVTQSPTHLIKTRGQQVTLRCSPKSGHDTVSWYQQALGQGPQFIFQYYEEEERQRGNFPDRFSGHQFPNYSSELNVNALLLGDSALYLCASSLEGQGVNYGYTFGSGTRLTVV.

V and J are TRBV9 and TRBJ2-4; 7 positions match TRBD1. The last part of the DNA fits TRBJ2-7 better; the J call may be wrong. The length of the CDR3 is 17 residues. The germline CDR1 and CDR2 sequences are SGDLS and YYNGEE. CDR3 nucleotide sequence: TGTGCCAGCAGCGAGGTTGCAACCGGGACAGCTAATTACGAGCAGTACTTC. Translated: CASSEVATGTANYEQYF.

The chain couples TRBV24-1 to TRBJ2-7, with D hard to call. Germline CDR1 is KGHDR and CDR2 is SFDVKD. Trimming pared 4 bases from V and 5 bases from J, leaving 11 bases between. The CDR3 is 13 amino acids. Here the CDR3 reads CATSDPERDEQYF. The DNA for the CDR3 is TGTGCCACCAGTGACCCCGAGAGAGACGAGCAGTACTTC.

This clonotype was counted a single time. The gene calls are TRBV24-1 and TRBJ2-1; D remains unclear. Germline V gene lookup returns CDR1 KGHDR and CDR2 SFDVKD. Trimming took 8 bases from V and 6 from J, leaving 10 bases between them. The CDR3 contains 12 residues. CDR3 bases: TGTGCCACCAAAGGCCCATCCAATGAGCAGTTCTTC. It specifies CATKGPSNEQFF.

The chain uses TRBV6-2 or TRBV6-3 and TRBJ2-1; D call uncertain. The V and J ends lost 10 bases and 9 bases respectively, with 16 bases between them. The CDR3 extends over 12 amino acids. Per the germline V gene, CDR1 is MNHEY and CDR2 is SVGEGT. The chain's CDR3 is CATNGLFREQFF. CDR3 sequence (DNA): TGTGCCACAAATGGGCTATTTCGTGAGCAGTTCTTC.

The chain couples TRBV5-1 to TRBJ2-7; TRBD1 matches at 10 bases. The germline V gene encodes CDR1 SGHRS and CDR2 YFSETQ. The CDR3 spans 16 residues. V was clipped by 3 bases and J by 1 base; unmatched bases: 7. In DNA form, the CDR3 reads TGCGCCAGCAGCTCCCACCGGGACAGGGGATCCTACGAGCAGTACTTC. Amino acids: CASSSHRDRGSYEQYF.

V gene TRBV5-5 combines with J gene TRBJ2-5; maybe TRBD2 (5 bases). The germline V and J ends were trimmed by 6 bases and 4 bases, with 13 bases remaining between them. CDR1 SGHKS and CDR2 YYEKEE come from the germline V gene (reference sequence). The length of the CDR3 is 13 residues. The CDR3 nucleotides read TGTGCCAGCAAACTAGGAGGCGGAGAGACCCAGTACTTC. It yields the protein CASKLGGGETQYF.

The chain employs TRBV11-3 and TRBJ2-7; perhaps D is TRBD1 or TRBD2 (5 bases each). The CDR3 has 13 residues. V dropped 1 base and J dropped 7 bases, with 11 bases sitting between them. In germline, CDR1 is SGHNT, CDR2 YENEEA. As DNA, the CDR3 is TGTGCCAGCAGCTTAGTTCGAGAGGGGGAGCAGTACTTC. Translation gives CASSLVREGEQYF.

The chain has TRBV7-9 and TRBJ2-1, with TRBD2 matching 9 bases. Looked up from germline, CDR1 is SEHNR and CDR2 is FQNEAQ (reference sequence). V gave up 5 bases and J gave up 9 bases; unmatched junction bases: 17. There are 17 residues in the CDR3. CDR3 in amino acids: CASSPHGPAGGGVEQFF. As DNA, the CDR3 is TGTGCCAGCAGCCCCCATGGCCCAGCGGGAGGAGGGGTTGAGCAGTTCTTC. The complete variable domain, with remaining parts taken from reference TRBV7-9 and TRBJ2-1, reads DTGVSQNPRHKITKRGQNVTFRCDPISEHNRLYWYRQTLGQGPEFLTYFQNEAQLEKSRLLSDRFSAERPKGSFSTLEIQRTEQGDSAMYLCASSPHGPAGGGVEQFFGPGTRLTVL.

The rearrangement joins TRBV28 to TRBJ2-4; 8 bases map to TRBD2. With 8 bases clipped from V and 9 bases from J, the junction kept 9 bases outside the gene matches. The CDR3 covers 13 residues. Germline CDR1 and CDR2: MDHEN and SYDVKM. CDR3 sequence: CASASGGLAIQYF. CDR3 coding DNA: TGTGCCAGCGCGAGCGGGGGCCTGGCCATTCAGTACTTC.

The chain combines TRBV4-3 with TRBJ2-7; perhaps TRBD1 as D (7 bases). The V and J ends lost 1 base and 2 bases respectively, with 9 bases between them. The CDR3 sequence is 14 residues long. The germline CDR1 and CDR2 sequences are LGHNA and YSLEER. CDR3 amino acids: CASSQGRGAYEQYF. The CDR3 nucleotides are TGCGCCAGCAGCCAAGGCAGGGGGGCCTACGAGCAGTACTTC.

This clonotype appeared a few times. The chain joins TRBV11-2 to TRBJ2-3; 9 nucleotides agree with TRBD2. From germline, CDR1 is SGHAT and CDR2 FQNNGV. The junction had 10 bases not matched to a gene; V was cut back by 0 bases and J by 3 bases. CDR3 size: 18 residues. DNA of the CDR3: TGTGCCAGCAGCTTAGAACTGGCGGGGGGGATGGGGACAGATACGCAGTATTTT. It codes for CASSLELAGGMGTDTQYF.

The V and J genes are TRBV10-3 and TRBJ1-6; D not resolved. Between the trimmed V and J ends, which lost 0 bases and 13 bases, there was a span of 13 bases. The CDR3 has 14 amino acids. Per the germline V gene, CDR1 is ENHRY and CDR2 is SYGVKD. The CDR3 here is CAISESTGIQPLHF. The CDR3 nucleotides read TGTGCCATCAGTGAGTCGACTGGCATCCAGCCCCTCCACTTT.

CDR3 in DNA: TGCGCCAGCAGCACCAGGGTCGGGTCCTACGAGCAGTACTTC. Its protein product is CASSTRVGSYEQYF. V gene TRBV5-1 combines with J gene TRBJ2-4; D perhaps matches TRBD1 (5 bases). The DNA end is a closer match to TRBJ2-7, so the J assignment may be wrong. Per the germline V gene, CDR1 is SGHRS and CDR2 is YFSETQ. This CDR3 is built from 14 residues.

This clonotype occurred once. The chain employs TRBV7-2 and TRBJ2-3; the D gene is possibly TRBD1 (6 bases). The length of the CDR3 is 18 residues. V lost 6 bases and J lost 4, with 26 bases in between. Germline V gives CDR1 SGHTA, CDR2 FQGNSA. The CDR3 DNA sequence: TGTGCCAGCAGTAAGAATTGGTTAGAGTCAGGGGTTTCAGATACGCAGTATTTT. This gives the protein CASSKNWLESGVSDTQYF.

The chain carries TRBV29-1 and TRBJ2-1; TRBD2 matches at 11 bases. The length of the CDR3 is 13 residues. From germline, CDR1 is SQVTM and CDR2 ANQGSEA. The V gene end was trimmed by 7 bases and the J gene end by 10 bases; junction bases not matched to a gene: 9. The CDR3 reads CSDLLAGAGEQFF. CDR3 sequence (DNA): TGCAGCGATCTACTAGCGGGGGCTGGGGAGCAGTTCTTC.

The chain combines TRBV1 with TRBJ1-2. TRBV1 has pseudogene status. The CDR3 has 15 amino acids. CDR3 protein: CTSSHDRPLNYGYTF. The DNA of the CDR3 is TGCACCAGCAGCCACGACAGGCCTTTAAACTATGGCTACACCTTC.